These 14 T cell receptor beta chains were all obtained from the same sample, sequenced in a study of blood T cell repertoires in COVID-19. TCRdb keeps only in-frame clones here, not all; method: immunoSEQ multiplex PCR. The sample has approximately 150,000 clones, around three quarters seen once. The sequencing input was PBMCs or T cells enriched from blood (not recorded which). These receptors all stem from a woman aged 70-85 years in a cohort exposed to, infected with or recovered from COVID-19 (not recorded which).

This clone appeared once. The rearrangement links TRBV6-6 to TRBJ2-5; D is uncertain. This CDR3 has 14 residues. The ends were cut back, 2 bases at V and 7 bases at J, with 14 bases in the middle. The germline gives CDR1 MNHNY, CDR2 SVGAGI (reference sequence). The CDR3 here is CASSYDPGTGTQYF. CDR3 nucleotide sequence: TGTGCCAGCAGTTACGATCCCGGAACGGGGACCCAGTACTTC.

The CDR3 region has the DNA TGTGCCAGCAGCTTTGCGGGGGCGGGTGGAAACACCATATATTTT. This encodes CASSFAGAGGNTIYF. This chain connects TRBV11-2 to TRBJ1-3; possible D gene TRBD1, 6 bases. The CDR3 has 15 residues. Trimming left V 3 bases short and J 3 bases short, with 12 bases between. Per the germline V gene, CDR1 is SGHAT and CDR2 is FQNNGV.

CDR3 residues: CASSLRPAGDNEQFF. The CDR3 nucleotides read TGTGCCAGCAGCTTGCGCCCGGCCGGGGACAATGAGCAGTTCTTC. The chain recombines TRBV5-4 with TRBJ2-1; weak D call: TRBD2 (5 bases). The germline V and J ends were trimmed by 1 base and 5 bases, with 13 bases remaining between them. Germline values: CDR1 SGHNT, CDR2 YYREEE (reference sequence). CDR3 length: 15 amino acids.

The V gene is TRBV24-1, the J gene TRBJ2-2, with D possibly being TRBD2 (6 bases). Germline CDR1 KGHDR, CDR2 SFDVKD. V was trimmed by 3 bases and J by 3 bases, leaving 10 bases between them. The CDR3 length is 15 residues. The CDR3 sequence: CATSDASGDTGELFF. In nucleotides, the CDR3 is TGTGCCACCAGTGATGCTTCGGGGGACACCGGGGAGCTGTTTTTT.

This clone was observed a handful of times. V is TRBV9 and J is TRBJ2-3, with TRBD1 as a possible D gene (5 bases). Per germline, CDR1 SGDLS and CDR2 YYNGEE. There are 17 residues in the CDR3. Trimming took 4 bases from V and 0 from J, leaving 18 bases between them. The CDR3 DNA is TGTGCCAGCAGCCACCGTCGACAGACGGCTAGCACAGATACGCAGTATTTT. The encoded protein is CASSHRRQTASTDTQYF.

This rearrangement joins TRBV18 to TRBJ2-2; perhaps TRBD2 as D (6 bases). CDR1 and CDR2 (germline): KGHSH, LQKENI. Trimming shortened V by 3 bases and J by 7 bases, and 12 bases separated the two germline ends. CDR3 length equals 14 residues. This CDR3 reads CASSPQQEGGELFF. The DNA of the CDR3 is TGTGCCAGCTCACCGCAGCAGGAGGGCGGGGAGCTGTTTTTT. Full variable domain (remainder filled in from reference TRBV18 and TRBJ2-2): NAGVMQNPRHLVRRRGQEARLRCSPMKGHSHVYWYRQLPEEGLKFMVYLQKENIIDESGMPKERFSAEFPKEGPSILRIQQVVRGDSAAYFCASSPQQEGGELFFGEGSRLTVL.

This clone was seen only once. V gene TRBV11-2 combines with J gene TRBJ2-7, with TRBD2 matching 14 bases. Germline trimming cut 5 bases from V and 5 bases from J; bases unmatched to any gene: 8. The CDR3 length is 16 residues. Germline assignment: CDR1 SGHAT and CDR2 FQNNGV. CDR3 sequence reads: CASSARLAGGPNEQYF. The CDR3 DNA reads TGTGCCAGCAGCGCCAGACTAGCGGGAGGGCCTAACGAGCAGTACTTC.

The chain uses TRBV27 and TRBJ2-5, with 11 bases identical to TRBD2. From germline, CDR1 is MNHEY and CDR2 SMNVEV (reference sequence). The CDR3 is 17 amino acids. Unmatched junction bases numbered 7, after V lost 1 base and J lost 3 bases. CDR3 sequence: CASSLWGSGRAEETQYF. CDR3 coding DNA: TGTGCCAGCAGTTTATGGGGTAGCGGGAGGGCCGAAGAGACCCAGTACTTC.

The chain uses TRBV28 and TRBJ2-7; TRBD2 matches 12 bases. The CDR3 extends over 15 amino acids. J gave up 9 bases and V 4 bases, and 10 bases lay outside the gene matches. Germline CDR1 reads MDHEN; CDR2 reads SYDVKM. CDR3 protein: CASSSSGRALEVQYF. The DNA of the CDR3 is TGTGCCAGCAGTTCTAGCGGGAGGGCCCTCGAGGTGCAGTACTTC.

The rearrangement uses TRBV10-3 and TRBJ1-5; 7 positions agree with TRBD1. The CDR3 contains 13 residues. CDR1 is ENHRY, CDR2 SYGVKD, per germline. The V segment lost 8 bases and the J segment 2 bases; nucleotides outside the gene matches: 3. The CDR3 region is CAIGTGGNQPQHF. The CDR3 nucleotides read TGTGCCATCGGAACAGGGGGCAATCAGCCCCAGCATTTT.

This clone was seen just once. In DNA form, the CDR3 reads TGTGCCAGCAGCCCAGGGATCGGTCAGCCCCAGCATTTT. It specifies CASSPGIGQPQHF. This sequence joins TRBV7-2 and TRBJ1-5, with a weak D call TRBD1 (5 bases). Trimming removed 5 bases from V and 6 bases from J, with 11 bases in between. The CDR3 contains 13 residues. CDR1 and CDR2 from the germline V gene are SGHTA and FQGNSA.

The chain employs TRBV6-5 and TRBJ1-2; D ambiguous. This CDR3 is built from 15 residues. Trimming took 2 bases from V and 4 from J, leaving 14 bases between them. Looked up from germline, CDR1 is MNHEY and CDR2 is SVGAGI. The CDR3 loop is CASSYNGRGSYGYTF. The CDR3 coding sequence is TGTGCCAGCAGTTACAACGGGAGAGGCTCCTATGGCTACACCTTC.

The chain combines TRBV12-3 or TRBV12-4 with TRBJ2-7; TRBD2 agrees at 7 bases. V was clipped by 8 bases and J by 7 bases; unmatched bases: 5. The length of the CDR3 is 11 residues. The CDR3 loop reads CASGGGREQYF. CDR3 in DNA: TGTGCCAGCGGGGGGGGACGGGAGCAGTACTTC.

The rearrangement joins TRBV12-3 or TRBV12-4 to TRBJ2-7; D is undetermined. The CDR3 has 11 residues. Trimming took off 4 bases at V and 3 bases at J, with 4 bases between the two ends. CDR3 sequence: CASSSRYEQYF. The CDR3 DNA sequence: TGTGCCAGCAGTTCCCGCTACGAGCAGTACTTC.